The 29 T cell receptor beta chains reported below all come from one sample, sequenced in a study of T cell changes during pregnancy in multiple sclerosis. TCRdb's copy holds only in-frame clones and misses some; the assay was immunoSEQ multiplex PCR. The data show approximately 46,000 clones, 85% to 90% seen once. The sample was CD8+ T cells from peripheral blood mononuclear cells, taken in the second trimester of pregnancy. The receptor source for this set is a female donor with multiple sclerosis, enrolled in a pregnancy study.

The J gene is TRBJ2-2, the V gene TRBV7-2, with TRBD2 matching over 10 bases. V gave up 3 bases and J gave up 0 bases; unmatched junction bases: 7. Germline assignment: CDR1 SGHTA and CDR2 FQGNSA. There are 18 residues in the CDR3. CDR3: CASSFYIAGGANTGELFF. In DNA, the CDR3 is TGTGCCAGCAGCTTTTATATAGCGGGGGGCGCGAACACCGGGGAGCTGTTTTTT.

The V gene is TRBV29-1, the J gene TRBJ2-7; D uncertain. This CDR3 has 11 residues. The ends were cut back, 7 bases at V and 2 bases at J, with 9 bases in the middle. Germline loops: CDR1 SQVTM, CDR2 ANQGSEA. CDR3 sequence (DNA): TGCAGCGCTGGTACGGCCTACGAGCAGTACTTC. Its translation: CSAGTAYEQYF.

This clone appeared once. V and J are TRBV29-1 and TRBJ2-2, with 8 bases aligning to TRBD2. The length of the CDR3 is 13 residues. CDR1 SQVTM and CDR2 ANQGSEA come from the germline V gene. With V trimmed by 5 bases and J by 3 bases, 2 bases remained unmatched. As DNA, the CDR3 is TGCAGCGTTTCCGGGGGGGACACCGGGGAGCTGTTTTTT. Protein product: CSVSGGDTGELFF.

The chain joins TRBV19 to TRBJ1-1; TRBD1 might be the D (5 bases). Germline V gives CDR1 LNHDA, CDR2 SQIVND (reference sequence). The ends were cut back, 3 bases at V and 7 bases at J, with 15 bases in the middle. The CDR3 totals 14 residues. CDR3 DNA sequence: TGTGCCAGTAGTATGGGCGACAGTACGTTTGAAGCTTTCTTT. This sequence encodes CASSMGDSTFEAFF.

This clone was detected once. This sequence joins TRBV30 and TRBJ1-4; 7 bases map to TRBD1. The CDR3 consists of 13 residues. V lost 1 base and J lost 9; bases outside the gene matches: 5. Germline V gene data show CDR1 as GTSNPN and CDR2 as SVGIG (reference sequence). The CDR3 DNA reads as TGTGCCTGGAGTGGCAGGGGGTCGCAAAAACTGTTTTTT. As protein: CAWSGRGSQKLFF.

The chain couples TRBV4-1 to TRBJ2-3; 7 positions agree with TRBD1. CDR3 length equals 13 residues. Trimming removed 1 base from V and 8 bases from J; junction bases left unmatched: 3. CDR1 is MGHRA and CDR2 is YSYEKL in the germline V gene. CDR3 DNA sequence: TGCGCCAGCAGCCAAGGGACAGGAGGTACGCAGTATTTT. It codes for CASSQGTGGTQYF.

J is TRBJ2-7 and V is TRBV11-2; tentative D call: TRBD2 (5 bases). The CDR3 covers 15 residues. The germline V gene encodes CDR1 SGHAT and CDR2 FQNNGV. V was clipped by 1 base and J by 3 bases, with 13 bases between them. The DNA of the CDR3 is TGTGCCAGCAGCTTAGTCCCGGGCCGGGGCTACGAGCAGTACTTC. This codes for CASSLVPGRGYEQYF. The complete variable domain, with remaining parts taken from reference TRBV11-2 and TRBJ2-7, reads EAGVAQSPRYKIIEKRQSVAFWCNPISGHATLYWYQQILGQGPKLLIQFQNNGVVDDSQLPKDRFSAERLKGVDSTLKIQPAKLEDSAVYLCASSLVPGRGYEQYFGPGTRLTVT.

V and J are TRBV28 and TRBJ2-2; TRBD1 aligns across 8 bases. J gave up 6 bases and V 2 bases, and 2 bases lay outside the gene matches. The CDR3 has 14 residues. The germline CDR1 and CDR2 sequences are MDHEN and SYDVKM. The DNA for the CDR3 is TGTGCCAGCAGTTTAGCAGGGGGCTCCGGGGAGCTGTTTTTT. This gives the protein CASSLAGGSGELFF.

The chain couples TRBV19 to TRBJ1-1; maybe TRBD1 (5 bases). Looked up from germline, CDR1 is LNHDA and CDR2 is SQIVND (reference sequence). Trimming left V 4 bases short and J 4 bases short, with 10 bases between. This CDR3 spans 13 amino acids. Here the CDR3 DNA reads TGTGCCAGTAGTACAGGGTTGGGCACTGAAGCTTTCTTT. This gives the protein CASSTGLGTEAFF.

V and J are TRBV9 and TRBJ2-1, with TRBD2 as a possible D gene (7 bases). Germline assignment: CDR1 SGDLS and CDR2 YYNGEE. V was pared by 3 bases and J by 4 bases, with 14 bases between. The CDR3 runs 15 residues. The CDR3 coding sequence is TGTGCCAGCAGCGAAAACGGGGGGCTATACAATGAGCAGTTCTTC. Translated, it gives CASSENGGLYNEQFF. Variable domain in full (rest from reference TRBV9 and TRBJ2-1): DSGVTQTPKHLITATGQRVTLRCSPRSGDLSVYWYQQSLDQGLQFLIQYYNGEERAKGNILERFSAQQFPDLHSELNLSSLELGDSALYFCASSENGGLYNEQFFGPGTRLTVL.

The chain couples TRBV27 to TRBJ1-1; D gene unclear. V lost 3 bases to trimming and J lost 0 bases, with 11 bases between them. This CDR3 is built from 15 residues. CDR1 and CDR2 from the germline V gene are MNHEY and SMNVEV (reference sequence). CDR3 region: CASSFASTLNTEAFF. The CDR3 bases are TGTGCCAGCAGTTTCGCCTCGACTCTGAACACTGAAGCTTTCTTT.

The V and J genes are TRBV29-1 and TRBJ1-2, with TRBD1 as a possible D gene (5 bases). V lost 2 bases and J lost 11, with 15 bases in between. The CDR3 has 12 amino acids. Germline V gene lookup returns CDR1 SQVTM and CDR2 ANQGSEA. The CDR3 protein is CSVEFRGPEYTF. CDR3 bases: TGCAGCGTTGAATTTAGGGGCCCAGAGTACACCTTC.

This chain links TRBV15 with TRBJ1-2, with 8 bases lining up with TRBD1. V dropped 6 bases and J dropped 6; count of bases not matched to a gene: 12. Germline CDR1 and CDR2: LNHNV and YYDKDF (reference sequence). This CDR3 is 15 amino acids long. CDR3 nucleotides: TGTGCCACCAGTCGAGAAGGACAGGGTGGGCATGGCTACACCTTC. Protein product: CATSREGQGGHGYTF.

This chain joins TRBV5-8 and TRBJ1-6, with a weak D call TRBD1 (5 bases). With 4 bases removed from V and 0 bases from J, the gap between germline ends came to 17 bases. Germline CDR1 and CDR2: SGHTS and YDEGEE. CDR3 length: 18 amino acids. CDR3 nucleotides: TGTGCCAGCAGCCACCCTTGGGAGGGGATCTCCTATAATTCACCCCTCCACTTT. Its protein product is CASSHPWEGISYNSPLHF.

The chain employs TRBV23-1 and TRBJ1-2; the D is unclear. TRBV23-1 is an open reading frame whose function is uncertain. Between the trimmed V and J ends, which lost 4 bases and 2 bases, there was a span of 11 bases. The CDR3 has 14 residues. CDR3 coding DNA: TGCGCCAGCAGTCCCCCCCGCGGGAACTATGGCTACACCTTC. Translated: CASSPPRGNYGYTF.

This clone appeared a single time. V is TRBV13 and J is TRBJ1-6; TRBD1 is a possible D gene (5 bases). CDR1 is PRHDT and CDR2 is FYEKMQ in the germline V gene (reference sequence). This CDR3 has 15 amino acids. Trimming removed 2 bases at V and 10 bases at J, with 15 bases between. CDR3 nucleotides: TGTGCCAGCAGCTTAACGGGGGAGGGATCGTCACCCCTCCACTTT. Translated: CASSLTGEGSSPLHF.

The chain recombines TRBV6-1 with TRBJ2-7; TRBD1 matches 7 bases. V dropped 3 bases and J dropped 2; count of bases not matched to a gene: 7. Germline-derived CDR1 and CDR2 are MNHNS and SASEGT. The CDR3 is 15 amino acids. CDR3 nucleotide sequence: TGTGCCAGCAGTGAGTTTGGGACAGAGGCCTACGAGCAGTACTTC. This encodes CASSEFGTEAYEQYF.

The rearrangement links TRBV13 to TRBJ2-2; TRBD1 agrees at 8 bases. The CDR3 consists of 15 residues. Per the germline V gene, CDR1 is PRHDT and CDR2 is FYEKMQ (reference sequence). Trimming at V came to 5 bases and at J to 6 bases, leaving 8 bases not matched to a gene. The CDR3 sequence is CASSLTGAPAGELFF. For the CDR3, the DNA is TGTGCCAGCAGCCTGACAGGGGCCCCAGCCGGGGAGCTGTTTTTT.

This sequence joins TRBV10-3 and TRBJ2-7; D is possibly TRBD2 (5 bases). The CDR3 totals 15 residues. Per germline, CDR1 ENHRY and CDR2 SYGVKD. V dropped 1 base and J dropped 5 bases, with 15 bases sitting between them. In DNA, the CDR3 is TGTGCCATCAGTGAGTATCTAGCCGGTACGAACGAGCAGTACTTC. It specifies CAISEYLAGTNEQYF.

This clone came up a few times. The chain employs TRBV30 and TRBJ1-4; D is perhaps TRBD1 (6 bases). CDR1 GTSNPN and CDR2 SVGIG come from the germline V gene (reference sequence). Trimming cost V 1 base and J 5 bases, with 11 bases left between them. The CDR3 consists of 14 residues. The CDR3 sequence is CAWSGTAINEKLFF. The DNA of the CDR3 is TGTGCCTGGAGTGGGACAGCGATAAATGAAAAACTGTTTTTT.

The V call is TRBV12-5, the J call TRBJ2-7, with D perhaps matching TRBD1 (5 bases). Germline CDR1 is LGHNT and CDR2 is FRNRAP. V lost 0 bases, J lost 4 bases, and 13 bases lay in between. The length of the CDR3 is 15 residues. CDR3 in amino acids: CASGLVSTARYEQYF. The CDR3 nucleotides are TGTGCTAGTGGTTTGGTATCGACAGCCAGATACGAGCAGTACTTC. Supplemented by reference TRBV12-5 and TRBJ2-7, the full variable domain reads DARVTQTPRHKVTEMGQEVTMRCQPILGHNTVFWYRQTMMQGLELLAYFRNRAPLDDSGMPKDRFSAEMPDATLATLKIQPSEPRDSAVYFCASGLVSTARYEQYFGPGTRLTVT.

The CDR3 protein is CATQSSGGSYEQYF. CDR3 in DNA: TGCGCCACCCAATCTAGCGGGGGATCCTACGAGCAGTACTTC. The chain recombines TRBV10-2 with TRBJ2-7; 10 positions agree with TRBD2. Germline V gives CDR1 WSHSY, CDR2 SAAADI. The CDR3 runs to 14 residues. V shed 10 bases and J 1 base; nucleotides not matched to a gene: 7.

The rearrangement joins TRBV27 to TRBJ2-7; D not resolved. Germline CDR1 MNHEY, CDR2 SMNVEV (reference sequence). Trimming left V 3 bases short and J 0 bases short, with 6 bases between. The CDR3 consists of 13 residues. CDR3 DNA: TGTGCCAGCAGTTTTGGCCCCTCCTACGAGCAGTACTTC. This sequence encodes CASSFGPSYEQYF.

For the CDR3, the DNA is TGTGCCAGCAGGATCAGGGGGTCTGGAAACACCATATATTTT. Its translation: CASRIRGSGNTIYF. The rearrangement uses TRBV28 and TRBJ1-3; 7 nucleotides align to TRBD1. The junction had 3 bases not matched to a gene; V was cut back by 6 bases and J by 1 base. From germline, CDR1 is MDHEN and CDR2 SYDVKM. This CDR3 contains 14 residues. Filled out from reference TRBV28 and TRBJ1-3, the complete variable domain reads DVKVTQSSRYLVKRTGEKVFLECVQDMDHENMFWYRQDPGLGLRLIYFSYDVKMKEKGDIPEGYSVSREKKERFSLILESASTNQTSMYLCASRIRGSGNTIYFGEGSWLTVV.

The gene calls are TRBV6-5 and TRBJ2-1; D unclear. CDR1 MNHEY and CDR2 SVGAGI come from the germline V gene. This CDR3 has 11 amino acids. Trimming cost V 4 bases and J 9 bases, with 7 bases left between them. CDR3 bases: TGTGCCAGCAGTTCCTTGGCTGAGCAGTTCTTC. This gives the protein CASSSLAEQFF.

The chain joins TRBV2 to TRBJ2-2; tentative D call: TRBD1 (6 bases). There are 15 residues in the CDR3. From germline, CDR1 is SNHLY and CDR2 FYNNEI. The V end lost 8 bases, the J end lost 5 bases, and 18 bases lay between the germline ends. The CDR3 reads CASDRQDRRTGELFF. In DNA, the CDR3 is TGTGCCAGCGATAGACAGGACCGAAGAACCGGGGAGCTGTTTTTT.

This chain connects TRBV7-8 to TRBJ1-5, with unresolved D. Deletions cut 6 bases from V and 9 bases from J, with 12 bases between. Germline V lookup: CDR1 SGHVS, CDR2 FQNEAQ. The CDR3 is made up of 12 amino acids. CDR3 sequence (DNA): TGTGCCAGCAGTACCTCCCCGGGGCCCCAGCATTTT. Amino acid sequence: CASSTSPGPQHF.

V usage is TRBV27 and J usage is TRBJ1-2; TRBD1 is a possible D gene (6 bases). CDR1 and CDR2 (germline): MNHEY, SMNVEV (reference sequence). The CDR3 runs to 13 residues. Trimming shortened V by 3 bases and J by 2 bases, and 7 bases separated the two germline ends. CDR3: CASSFQGNYGYTF. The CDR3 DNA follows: TGTGCCAGCAGTTTTCAGGGGAACTATGGCTACACCTTC.

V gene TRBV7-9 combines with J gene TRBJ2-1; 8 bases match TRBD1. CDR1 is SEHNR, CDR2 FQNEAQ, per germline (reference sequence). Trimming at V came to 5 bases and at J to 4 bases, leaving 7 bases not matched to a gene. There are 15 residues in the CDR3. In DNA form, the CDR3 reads TGTGCCAGCAGCCTCGGACAGGGAAGGTACAATGAGCAGTTCTTC. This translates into CASSLGQGRYNEQFF. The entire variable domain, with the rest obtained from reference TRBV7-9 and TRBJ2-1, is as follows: DTGVSQNPRHKITKRGQNVTFRCDPISEHNRLYWYRQTLGQGPEFLTYFQNEAQLEKSRLLSDRFSAERPKGSFSTLEIQRTEQGDSAMYLCASSLGQGRYNEQFFGPGTRLTVL.